Shown below are 7 T cell receptor beta chains from a single sample sequenced in a study of blood T cell repertoires in COVID-19. The data were produced by immunoSEQ multiplex PCR, yet TCRdb's version contains in-frame clones alone and is incomplete. The sample contains about 230,000 clones, about 84% of which appear only once. Material for sequencing was peripheral blood. The source of these receptors is an elderly woman with acute or convalescent COVID-19.

The V gene is TRBV28, the J gene TRBJ1-1; possibly TRBD1 for D (5 bases). This CDR3 is built from 15 residues. Trimming removed 5 bases from V and 3 bases from J, with 16 bases in between. The germline CDR1 and CDR2 sequences are MDHEN and SYDVKM. CDR3 coding DNA: TGTGCCAGCAGTCCCGGAGGGGCACCGGACACTGAAGCTTTCTTT. It specifies CASSPGGAPDTEAFF.

V gene TRBV2 combines with J gene TRBJ2-1; 7 nucleotides align to TRBD2. J gave up 4 bases and V 8 bases, and 8 bases lay outside the gene matches. Germline CDR1 and CDR2: SNHLY and FYNNEI. The CDR3 spans 14 residues. CDR3 residues: CASSLAGLYNEQFF. The CDR3 coding sequence is TGTGCCAGCTCCTTAGCGGGTCTTTACAATGAGCAGTTCTTC.

The V and J genes are TRBV6-2 or TRBV6-3 and TRBJ2-1, with 10 positions matching TRBD2. The CDR3 is 16 residues long. Germline CDR1 MNHEY, CDR2 SVGEGT. Losses at the gene ends were 6 bases for V and 9 bases for J; bases not matched to a gene: 14. The CDR3 loop reads CASSPLAGVAGGEQFF. The DNA of the CDR3 is TGTGCCAGCAGCCCTCTAGCGGGAGTAGCGGGGGGTGAGCAGTTCTTC.

This chain connects TRBV7-6 to TRBJ2-2, with 8 positions matching TRBD1. Trimming at V came to 5 bases and at J to 2 bases, leaving 7 bases not matched to a gene. The germline gives CDR1 SGHVS, CDR2 FNYEAQ. The CDR3 spans 16 residues. The CDR3 nucleotides are TGTGCCAGCAGCCCACGGACAGGGCCTAACACCGGGGAGCTGTTTTTT. Protein: CASSPRTGPNTGELFF.

The chain is built from TRBV19 and TRBJ2-7, with D unclear. V dropped 1 base and J dropped 6 bases, with 13 bases sitting between them. There are 14 residues in the CDR3. CDR1 LNHDA and CDR2 SQIVND come from the germline V gene (reference sequence). CDR3 sequence: CASSIVAEVSEQYF. The CDR3, as DNA: TGTGCCAGTAGTATAGTCGCGGAAGTTTCCGAGCAGTACTTC.

This clone was seen a few times. This sequence joins TRBV11-2 and TRBJ1-2; maybe TRBD1 (5 bases). CDR3 length equals 16 residues. V lost 2 bases and J 5 bases, leaving 18 bases between the germline ends. Germline V CDR1 and CDR2: SGHAT, FQNNGV. The DNA of the CDR3 is TGTGCCAGCAGCTTAATGCGGGGCCCAAGTAAATATGGCTACACCTTC. Amino acids: CASSLMRGPSKYGYTF.

This chain uses TRBV5-1 with TRBJ2-7, with 9 bases lining up with TRBD2. This CDR3 is built from 13 residues. Germline CDR1 SGHRS, CDR2 YFSETQ. The J segment lost 13 bases and the V segment lost 0 bases, leaving 8 bases of the junction unmatched. This CDR3 reads CASSLEAGGPHYF. Written as DNA, the CDR3 is TGCGCCAGCAGCTTGGAGGCGGGGGGGCCCCATTACTTC.